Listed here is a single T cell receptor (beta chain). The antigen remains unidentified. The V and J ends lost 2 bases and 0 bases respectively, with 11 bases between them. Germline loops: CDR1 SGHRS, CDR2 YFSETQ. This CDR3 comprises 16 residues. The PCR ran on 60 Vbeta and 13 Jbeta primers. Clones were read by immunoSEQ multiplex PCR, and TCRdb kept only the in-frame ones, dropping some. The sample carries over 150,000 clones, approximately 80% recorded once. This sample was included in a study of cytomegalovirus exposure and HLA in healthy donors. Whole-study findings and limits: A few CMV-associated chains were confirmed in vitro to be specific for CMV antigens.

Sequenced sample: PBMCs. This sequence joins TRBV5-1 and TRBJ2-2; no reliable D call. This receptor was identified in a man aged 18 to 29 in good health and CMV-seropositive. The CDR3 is CASSFKAFANTGELFF. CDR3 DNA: TGCGCCAGCAGCTTTAAAGCCTTTGCGAACACCGGGGAGCTGTTTTTT.